A single TCR beta chain is shown here with its context. What it binds is not known. The repertoire was sequenced with immunoSEQ multiplex PCR; TCRdb's copy has only in-frame clones and lacks some. The table records roughly 81,000 clones, around 83% of them present only once. The sample is drawn from a study of identifying expanded T cells in peripheral blood. Whole-study findings and limits: About 1.2 clones differed between technical replicates, versus approximately 17 and 20 over time. Two-week clone count variance significantly increased as total template count grew.

The CDR3 has 17 amino acids. Collection occurred without any documented infections or immune events in donors. This clonotype originated in a person aged 18 to 70 in good health. The chain recombines TRBV12-2 with TRBJ2-7; the DNA was not used to check the table's D call, TRBD1. TRBV12-2 has pseudogene status. Input material: blood. The CDR3 nucleotides read TGTGCAAGTCGCTTAGATACGCTTCGGGACAGCTCCTACGAGCAGTACTTC. It encodes CASRLDTLRDSSYEQYF.